The 24 T cell receptor beta chains below were found in one sample sequenced in a study of response to subunit inactivated influenza vaccine. TCRdb called the RT-PCR reads again in MiXCR, with one record for every CDR3 protein. Found here are approximately 530,000 distinct CDR3 sequences, around 7.9% of them singletons; the top ten hold less than 15%. Sample: PBMCs from blood, taken less than 30 months after vaccination. These receptors were collected from a man aged 45 to 70 who received an inactivated influenza vaccine.

This clonotype was detected ten times or more. This chain links TRBV6-1 with TRBJ1-2; D unclear. In germline, CDR1 is MNHNS, CDR2 SASEGT. Trimming took off 6 bases at V and 4 bases at J, with 15 bases between the two ends. The CDR3 consists of 14 residues. The CDR3 sequence is CASSRLSSGYGYTF. The CDR3 nucleotides read TGTGCCAGCAGCCGCTTAAGCAGCGGCTATGGCTACACCTTC.

V gene TRBV6-1 combines with J gene TRBJ2-1, with 9 bases matching TRBD2. CDR1 and CDR2 from the germline V gene are MNHNS and SASEGT. The CDR3 has 16 residues. V lost 4 bases and J lost 9; bases outside the gene matches: 13. The DNA of the CDR3 is TGTGCCAGCAGTGGTACCGGGACTAGCAGGTTGGGTGAGCAGTTCTTC. This sequence encodes CASSGTGTSRLGEQFF.

The chain uses TRBV29-1 and TRBJ2-5; maybe TRBD1 (6 bases). V lost 6 bases to trimming and J lost 2 bases, with 13 bases between them. The germline V gene encodes CDR1 SQVTM and CDR2 ANQGSEA. The CDR3 extends over 13 amino acids. CDR3 sequence (DNA): TGCAGCGTGACAGGCGCAGGGCAAGAGACCCAGTACTTC. Protein sequence: CSVTGAGQETQYF.

The rearrangement links TRBV27 to TRBJ2-7; possibly TRBD1 for D (5 bases). The CDR3 contains 16 residues. V lost 0 bases to trimming and J lost 3 bases, with 15 bases between them. Germline V gene lookup returns CDR1 MNHEY and CDR2 SMNVEV (reference sequence). CDR3 DNA: TGTGCCAGCAGTTTATCGTGGACATCCTTTGTCTACGAGCAGTACTTC. Protein product: CASSLSWTSFVYEQYF.

Many counts were recorded for this clonotype. The V gene is TRBV7-9, the J gene TRBJ2-7, with unresolved D. The CDR3 loop spans 12 amino acids. Germline V gene sequence: CDR1 SEHNR, CDR2 FQNEAQ (reference sequence). Trimming shortened V by 0 bases and J by 6 bases, and 6 bases separated the two germline ends. The CDR3 here is CASSLAAPEQYF. The CDR3, as DNA: TGTGCCAGCAGCTTAGCGGCTCCCGAGCAGTACTTC.

The sample holds a few counts of this clonotype. The J gene is TRBJ2-7, the V gene TRBV20-1; 9 nucleotides line up with TRBD2. Per the germline V gene, CDR1 is DFQATT and CDR2 is SNEGSKA (reference sequence). The CDR3 has 14 residues. V trimming: 6 bases; J trimming: 2 bases; junction bases outside the gene matches: 8. Written as DNA, the CDR3 is TGCAGTGCCAGCCCGGCTAGCGGGACCTACGAGCAGTACTTC. Translating it yields CSASPASGTYEQYF.

This clonotype has a single count. The gene calls are TRBV27 and TRBJ2-2; weak D call: TRBD1 (6 bases). The germline V and J ends were trimmed by 8 bases and 4 bases, with 17 bases remaining between them. There are 15 residues in the CDR3. The V gene's germline CDR1 is MNHEY and CDR2 SMNVEV (reference sequence). The CDR3 DNA reads TGTGCCAGCCAGAGTCAGGGGCAAGGCACCGGGGAGCTGTTTTTT. Protein: CASQSQGQGTGELFF.

Many counts were recorded for this clonotype. The gene calls are TRBV7-2 and TRBJ1-1; D unresolved. Germline V gene sequence: CDR1 SGHTA, CDR2 FQGNSA. The CDR3 is made up of 13 amino acids. V lost 0 bases and J lost 4, with 6 bases in between. CDR3: CASSLADLTEAFF. DNA of the CDR3: TGTGCCAGCAGCTTAGCGGACCTCACTGAAGCTTTCTTT.

The chain carries TRBV25-1 and TRBJ2-5, with D perhaps matching TRBD1 or TRBD2 (5 bases each). Trimming removed 11 bases from V and 2 bases from J, with 18 bases in between. The CDR3 runs 14 residues. Germline CDR1 reads MGHDK; CDR2 reads SYGVNS. The CDR3 DNA reads as TGTGCCTCGGGGACGCCGGGGCCGCAAGAGACCCAGTACTTC. This gives the protein CASGTPGPQETQYF.

Concerning this clonotype itself: The junction and the germline gene differ at one end; a read error may be behind it. The V call is TRBV11-2, the J call TRBJ2-7; 12 bases align to TRBD2. This CDR3 has 15 amino acids. Germline V gene lookup returns CDR1 SGHAT and CDR2 FQNNGV. Here the CDR3 reads CASSLEPGLAGGRYF. The DNA for the CDR3 is TGTGCCAGCAGCCTAGAGCCGGGGCTAGCGGGGGGGCGGTACTTC.

The chain combines TRBV15 with TRBJ2-5, with 7 bases lining up with TRBD2. Germline V lookup: CDR1 LNHNV, CDR2 YYDKDF (reference sequence). The CDR3 extends over 14 amino acids. J was trimmed by 4 bases and V by 8 bases; bases with no gene match: 10. In DNA, the CDR3 is TGTGCCACCCGGCTCGGGGAGGGCGTAGAGACCCAGTACTTC. The encoded protein is CATRLGEGVETQYF.

The rearrangement links TRBV6-2 or TRBV6-3 to TRBJ1-1; D gene uncertain. Germline V CDR1 and CDR2: MNHEY, SVGEGT. CDR3 length equals 14 residues. The V end was cut by 2 bases, the J end by 0 bases, with 7 bases between. Written as DNA, the CDR3 is TGTGCCAGCAGTTACCTGCAGGTGAACACTGAAGCTTTCTTT. It is translated as CASSYLQVNTEAFF.

This clonotype appeared a few times. The gene calls are TRBV6-5 and TRBJ2-1, with no clear D. Germline CDR1 is MNHEY and CDR2 is SVGAGI. The CDR3 consists of 13 residues. With 0 bases removed from V and 6 bases from J, the gap between germline ends came to 6 bases. As DNA, the CDR3 is TGTGCCAGCAGTTACTCGAAGGTCAATGAGCAGTTCTTC. Translation: CASSYSKVNEQFF.

The chain recombines TRBV20-1 with TRBJ2-7; 8 positions match TRBD2. V dropped 3 bases and J dropped 2; count of bases not matched to a gene: 9. Germline V gives CDR1 DFQATT, CDR2 SNEGSKA (reference sequence). The CDR3 totals 15 residues. The CDR3 loop is CSASDRGTSPYEQYF. CDR3 in DNA: TGCAGTGCTAGCGACCGGGGGACTAGTCCCTACGAGCAGTACTTC.

The chain joins TRBV28 to TRBJ1-1; 11 bases are a match to TRBD1. V lost 4 bases, J lost 2 bases, and 6 bases stayed unmatched. This CDR3 contains 16 residues. The germline gives CDR1 MDHEN, CDR2 SYDVKM. The CDR3 DNA is TGTGCCAGCAGTTCGGACAGGGGGCGCGTCAACACTGAAGCTTTCTTT. This codes for CASSSDRGRVNTEAFF.

This clonotype was seen at least ten times. The rearrangement uses TRBV5-1 and TRBJ2-7; tentatively, D is TRBD2 (5 bases). In germline, CDR1 is SGHRS, CDR2 YFSETQ. This CDR3 has 13 amino acids. Trimming removed 7 bases at V and 1 base at J, with 12 bases between. CDR3 amino acids: CASGREHSYEQYF. Written as DNA, the CDR3 is TGCGCCAGCGGCCGGGAACATTCCTACGAGCAGTACTTC.

The CDR3 sequence is CASSRNPGLPQETQYF. DNA of the CDR3: TGTGCCAGCAGCCGCAACCCGGGACTACCACAAGAGACCCAGTACTTC. The genes are TRBV4-2 and TRBJ2-5, with 7 nucleotides matching TRBD2. The J segment lost 2 bases and the V segment lost 4 bases, leaving 10 bases of the junction unmatched. Germline V CDR1 and CDR2: LGHNA, YNFKEQ. The CDR3 runs 16 residues.

The sample holds a few counts of this clonotype. The rearrangement uses TRBV10-3 and TRBJ2-7; D is unclear. The CDR3 loop spans 12 amino acids. The V end lost 7 bases, the J end lost 6 bases, and 13 bases lay between the germline ends. Germline V gene data show CDR1 as ENHRY and CDR2 as SYGVKD. CDR3: CAINSPDGEQYF. CDR3 coding DNA: TGTGCCATCAATAGCCCTGATGGCGAGCAGTACTTC.

The CDR3 sequence: CSASKGGRTDTQYF. The CDR3 DNA reads as TGCAGTGCTAGTAAGGGGGGCCGCACAGATACGCAGTATTTT. V is TRBV20-1 and J is TRBJ2-3, with D perhaps being TRBD1 or TRBD2 (6 bases each). CDR3 length equals 14 residues. Looked up from germline, CDR1 is DFQATT and CDR2 is SNEGSKA (reference sequence). V was clipped by 3 bases and J by 1 base, with 11 bases between them.

The chain has TRBV12-3 or TRBV12-4 and TRBJ2-4; 7 bases match TRBD2. V lost 0 bases, J lost 0 bases, and 5 bases stayed unmatched. This CDR3 spans 17 amino acids. The CDR3 DNA sequence: TGTGCCAGCAGTTTAGCGAGCGGGAACCTAGCCAAAAACATTCAGTACTTC. Protein product: CASSLASGNLAKNIQYF.

This clonotype was picked up many times. In nucleotides, the CDR3 is TGTGCCATCAGTGGGGGCGGAGGGTTCAATGAGCAGTTCTTC. Translation: CAISGGGGFNEQFF. The chain employs TRBV10-3 and TRBJ2-1; D perhaps matches TRBD2 (6 bases). Germline V gene data show CDR1 as ENHRY and CDR2 as SYGVKD. The CDR3 consists of 14 residues. Trimming stripped 4 bases from V and 6 bases from J, with 13 bases between.

This clonotype was observed a few times. The CDR3 nucleotides read TGCGCCAGCAGATATACCGGGACCTCCTACAATGAGCAGTTCTTC. This codes for CASRYTGTSYNEQFF. V is TRBV5-1 and J is TRBJ2-1, with D perhaps given as TRBD1 or TRBD2 (5 bases each). The V end lost 5 bases, the J end lost 0 bases, and 12 bases lay between the germline ends. Germline CDR1 is SGHRS and CDR2 is YFSETQ. The CDR3 spans 15 residues. Full variable domain (rest looked up from reference TRBV5-1 and TRBJ2-1): KAGVTQTPRYLIKTRGQQVTLSCSPISGHRSVSWYQQTPGQGLQFLFEYFSETQRNKGNFPGRFSGRQFSNSRSEMNVSTLELGDSALYLCASRYTGTSYNEQFFGPGTRLTVL.

This clonotype was counted only a few times. The chain carries TRBV7-3 and TRBJ2-7; 7 bases agree with TRBD1. This CDR3 is 14 amino acids long. V gave up 1 base and J gave up 3 bases; unmatched junction bases: 3. Germline V lookup: CDR1 SGHTA, CDR2 FQGTGA. CDR3 in DNA: TGTGCCAGCAGCTTAAACGCAGGGGGCTACGAGCAGTACTTC. Translation: CASSLNAGGYEQYF.

The chain has TRBV20-1 and TRBJ2-5; D is possibly TRBD2 (5 bases). Germline V lookup: CDR1 DFQATT, CDR2 SNEGSKA (reference sequence). Trimming removed 8 bases at V and 2 bases at J, with 12 bases between. The CDR3 runs 12 residues. The CDR3 protein is CSPRALQETQYF. As DNA, the CDR3 is TGCAGTCCGAGGGCACTACAAGAGACCCAGTACTTC.